Sequencing of this T cell receptor (beta chain) was carried out in a study of shared clonotypes between healthy human individuals. Study information: Per donor, CD8 memory used one plate, CD8 naive used two, CD4 memory used three and CD4 naive used three.

Broader study findings: Shared clonotypes across all four donors exceeded non-shared ones in generation probability.

The data were produced by immunoSEQ multiplex PCR, yet TCRdb's version contains in-frame clones alone and is incomplete. This table has roughly 1,000,000 clones, 78% appearing once. The CDR3 extends over 13 amino acids. From germline, CDR1 is MNHEY and CDR2 SMNVEV (reference sequence). Trimming removed 5 bases from V and 5 bases from J; junction bases left unmatched: 3. This clone has more than one count but fewer than ten. Its target is unknown. This clonotype originated in a man in his late teens or twenties in good health. Some clones in this sample may be carry-over from other donors' samples. The sequencing sample was made of memory CD4+ T cells from PBMCs. Subset denoted: CD45RA-negative fraction. The chain employs TRBV27 and TRBJ2-5, with 9 bases fitting TRBD2. CDR3 DNA sequence: TGTGCCAGCAGTATGCGGGGGGGGGAGACCCAGTACTTC. This codes for CASSMRGGETQYF.